The next 23 T cell receptor beta chains were all read from a single sample in a study of OX40 agonist ivuxolimab in advanced cancers. Library prep was done by the immunoSEQ multiplex PCR assay. The immuneACCESS repertoire file appears here via TCRdb, limited to in-frame rearrangements. These files lack a portion of the clones; in checked studies, under half of the deficit traces to unresolved V genes, and the cause of the others is not known. The sample contains some 69,000 clones, around nine tenths of them found a single time. About 0.51% of the sample lies in the top ten. The sequences come from CD4+ or CD8+ T cells sorted from blood, collected in a trial of the OX40 agonist ivuxolimab. The receptors derive from an adult with an advanced solid tumor such as melanoma, head and neck, liver or kidney cancer.

The rearrangement uses TRBV5-1 and TRBJ1-1; a possible D gene is TRBD1 (5 bases). CDR1 SGHRS and CDR2 YFSETQ come from the germline V gene. Deletions cut 5 bases from V and 1 base from J, with 15 bases between. The CDR3 is 15 amino acids. The CDR3 nucleotides read TGCGCCAGCAGAGCTGGGGGAAGGAGGAACACTGAAGCTTTCTTT. Protein: CASRAGGRRNTEAFF.

This chain connects TRBV5-5 to TRBJ1-1, with D possibly matching TRBD1 (5 bases). Deletions cut 4 bases from V and 6 bases from J, with 19 bases between. Germline V CDR1 and CDR2: SGHKS, YYEKEE (reference sequence). This CDR3 has 15 residues. CDR3 region: CASSPSPALGAEAFF. The CDR3 nucleotides read TGTGCCAGCAGCCCATCGCCCGCCTTGGGGGCTGAAGCTTTCTTT.

CDR3 in DNA: TGCAGCGTACAACAGGGGGCGAGGGGCTACACCTTC. Translated: CSVQQGARGYTF. This chain uses TRBV29-1 with TRBJ1-2; 9 bases align to TRBD1. The CDR3 spans 12 residues. CDR1 is SQVTM and CDR2 is ANQGSEA in the germline V gene. Trimming at V came to 6 bases and at J to 8 bases, leaving 7 bases not matched to a gene.

J is TRBJ1-1 and V is TRBV5-1; D is unresolved. The V end was cut by 0 bases, the J end by 1 base, with 7 bases between. CDR3 length: 14 amino acids. CDR1 SGHRS and CDR2 YFSETQ come from the germline V gene. The CDR3 DNA is TGCGCCAGCAGCTTGGAGGCGGGGAACACTGAAGCTTTCTTT. As protein: CASSLEAGNTEAFF.

This clone was seen just once. CDR3 in DNA: TGTGCCAGCAATTTGTCTGGTTTCTACGAGCAGTACTTC. As protein: CASNLSGFYEQYF. This rearrangement joins TRBV28 to TRBJ2-7; no definite D call. This CDR3 contains 13 residues. The V end lost 7 bases, the J end lost 3 bases, and 13 bases lay between the germline ends. Germline loops: CDR1 MDHEN, CDR2 SYDVKM.

Regarding this clone: A junction end diverges from the germline sequence, so it may reflect a read error. V usage is TRBV7-2 and J usage is TRBJ2-1; 8 positions agree with TRBD1. Germline assignment: CDR1 SGHTA and CDR2 FQGNSA. The CDR3 runs to 13 residues. The CDR3 DNA reads as TGTGCCAGCAGCTCAGAGACAGGGGCAAGAGAGATCTTC. Its translation is CASSSETGAREIF.

This clone was found once. The chain joins TRBV5-1 to TRBJ2-3, with TRBD2 matching 11 bases. After removal of 3 bases from V and 5 bases from J, the junction contained 23 bases not matched to a gene. CDR3 length: 21 amino acids. Germline-derived CDR1 and CDR2 are SGHRS and YFSETQ. CDR3 sequence: CASSSPQVRLAGGFGGDTQYF. In DNA form, the CDR3 reads TGCGCCAGCAGCTCCCCGCAGGTCAGGCTAGCGGGAGGATTTGGGGGAGATACGCAGTATTTT.

V gene TRBV7-6 combines with J gene TRBJ2-7; 13 bases are shared with TRBD2. V was pared by 6 bases and J by 4 bases, with 6 bases of the junction left unmatched. CDR1 and CDR2 from the germline V gene are SGHVS and FNYEAQ. The CDR3 is made up of 15 amino acids. CDR3 nucleotide sequence: TGTGCCAGCAGTTCCGGACTAGCGGGAGTGTACGAGCAGTACTTC. Amino acid sequence: CASSSGLAGVYEQYF.

This clone was seen just once. The gene calls are TRBV11-2 and TRBJ2-5; 7 nucleotides agree with TRBD1. The J call may be wrong; the DNA end is better matched by TRBJ2-7. CDR1 and CDR2 from the germline V gene are SGHAT and FQNNGV. The CDR3 is 15 residues long. CDR3 in amino acids: CASSLGAQQGSEQYF. The CDR3 DNA sequence: TGTGCCAGCAGCTTAGGGGCGCAACAGGGGAGCGAGCAGTACTTC.

The V call is TRBV28, the J call TRBJ2-3, with 8 nucleotides matching TRBD2. The trim removed 2 bases at V and 3 bases at J, leaving 7 bases unmatched. There are 16 residues in the CDR3. Germline V gene data show CDR1 as MDHEN and CDR2 as SYDVKM. The CDR3 bases are TGTGCCAGCAGTTTAAAGGTGTCTAGCGGGACAGATACGCAGTATTTT. Encoded protein: CASSLKVSSGTDTQYF.

The V call is TRBV4-3, the J call TRBJ2-7, with no clear D. The CDR3 is 16 amino acids. Deletions cut 0 bases from V and 6 bases from J, with 18 bases between. The germline V gene encodes CDR1 LGHNA and CDR2 YSLEER. CDR3 sequence reads: CASSQDTGPRTSEQYF. As DNA, the CDR3 is TGCGCCAGCAGCCAAGATACCGGGCCAAGGACCTCCGAGCAGTACTTC.

This clone came up once. The gene calls are TRBV7-2 and TRBJ1-2; 7 bases map to TRBD1. The CDR3 consists of 16 residues. The germline V gene encodes CDR1 SGHTA and CDR2 FQGNSA. The V segment lost 4 bases and the J segment 4 bases; nucleotides outside the gene matches: 12. The CDR3 reads CASSSLDRQGPYGYTF. The DNA for the CDR3 is TGTGCCAGCAGCTCCCTGGACCGACAGGGCCCCTATGGCTACACCTTC.

The J gene is TRBJ1-2, the V gene TRBV28; D possibly corresponds to TRBD1 (6 bases). This CDR3 region has 13 residues. Germline V gene data show CDR1 as MDHEN and CDR2 as SYDVKM. Trimming left V 5 bases short and J 7 bases short, with 14 bases between. The CDR3 is CASSNPGDLGYTF. CDR3 sequence (DNA): TGTGCCAGCAGTAACCCAGGGGATCTTGGCTACACCTTC.

This clone was found once. V gene TRBV5-1 combines with J gene TRBJ2-5; D is tentatively TRBD1 or TRBD2 (7 bases each). Germline V CDR1 and CDR2: SGHRS, YFSETQ. The CDR3 runs to 14 residues. Trimming removed 2 bases at V and 5 bases at J, with 13 bases between. CDR3 in amino acids: CASSFGRGGETQYF. CDR3 DNA: TGCGCCAGCAGCTTCGGCAGGGGGGGTGAGACCCAGTACTTC.

The chain carries TRBV28 and TRBJ2-7; D may correspond to TRBD1 or TRBD2 (6 bases each). The ends were cut back, 3 bases at V and 4 bases at J, with 16 bases in the middle. Germline CDR1 reads MDHEN; CDR2 reads SYDVKM. There are 15 residues in the CDR3. CDR3 nucleotide sequence: TGTGCCAGCAGTTTCTCTCGGGGGCCCCCTTACGAGCAGTACTTC. Its protein is CASSFSRGPPYEQYF.

The rearrangement joins TRBV19 to TRBJ2-7; D could derive from TRBD1 or TRBD2 (5 bases each). CDR3 length: 13 residues. Germline CDR1 and CDR2: LNHDA and SQIVND (reference sequence). V lost 6 bases, J lost 3 bases, and 12 bases lay in between. The CDR3 reads CASRMNGGYEQYF. CDR3 in DNA: TGTGCCAGTAGGATGAATGGGGGCTACGAGCAGTACTTC.

This chain uses TRBV5-6 with TRBJ1-6; tentatively, D is TRBD1 (6 bases). The CDR3 runs 14 residues. CDR1 and CDR2 from the germline V gene are SGHDT and YYEEEE. Trimming removed 3 bases at V and 11 bases at J, with 15 bases between. The CDR3 coding sequence is TGTGCCAGCAGCTCCGGGACAAAGAGGACACCCCTCCACTTT. This encodes CASSSGTKRTPLHF.

The chain employs TRBV5-1 and TRBJ2-7, with D tentatively TRBD1 (5 bases). The CDR3 is 13 residues long. In germline, CDR1 is SGHRS, CDR2 YFSETQ. With 4 bases removed from V and 3 bases from J, the gap between germline ends came to 11 bases. The CDR3 is CASSTSTDYEQYF. CDR3 in DNA: TGCGCCAGCAGCACCTCGACAGACTACGAGCAGTACTTC.

V usage is TRBV6-5 and J usage is TRBJ2-1; the D gene is possibly TRBD2 (6 bases). V shed 6 bases and J shed 4 bases, with 10 bases lying between them. CDR3 size: 13 residues. The germline V gene encodes CDR1 MNHEY and CDR2 SVGAGI. For the CDR3, the DNA is TGTGCCAGCAGACCTAGCGTTTACAATGAGCAGTTCTTC. It specifies CASRPSVYNEQFF.

The chain recombines TRBV6-6 with TRBJ1-4, with D tentatively TRBD1 (5 bases). The length of the CDR3 is 15 residues. CDR1 and CDR2 from the germline V gene are MNHNY and SVGAGI (reference sequence). Trimming removed 6 bases from V and 8 bases from J, with 19 bases in between. CDR3 in DNA: TGTGCCAGCAGCCCTGGGCGCAGGGTTAGCGAAAAACTGTTTTTT. It is translated as CASSPGRRVSEKLFF.

The gene calls are TRBV19 and TRBJ2-5; the D gene could be TRBD1 or TRBD2 (6 bases each). The V end was cut by 5 bases, the J end by 5 bases, with 27 bases between. Germline CDR1 LNHDA, CDR2 SQIVND (reference sequence). The CDR3 has 18 amino acids. For the CDR3, the DNA is TGTGCCAGTAGTCCCCGCGAGGTAAGGTGGGGGGCGGCGGAGACCCAGTACTTC. This sequence encodes CASSPREVRWGAAETQYF.

The chain links TRBV13 to TRBJ2-7, with 9 bases identical to TRBD2. In germline, CDR1 is PRHDT, CDR2 FYEKMQ (reference sequence). The length of the CDR3 is 15 residues. The V gene end was trimmed by 3 bases and the J gene end by 3 bases; junction bases not matched to a gene: 6. The CDR3 loop is CASSFIAGGFYEQYF. The CDR3 nucleotides are TGTGCCAGCAGCTTCATCGCGGGAGGGTTCTACGAGCAGTACTTC.

V usage is TRBV6-1 and J usage is TRBJ2-7, with 10 bases aligning to TRBD1. After removal of 6 bases from V and 3 bases from J, the junction contained 8 bases not matched to a gene. From germline, CDR1 is MNHNS and CDR2 SASEGT. The length of the CDR3 is 15 residues. CDR3 bases: TGTGCCAGCAGATCCGGGACAGGGGTCTTCTACGAGCAGTACTTC. Encoded protein: CASRSGTGVFYEQYF.